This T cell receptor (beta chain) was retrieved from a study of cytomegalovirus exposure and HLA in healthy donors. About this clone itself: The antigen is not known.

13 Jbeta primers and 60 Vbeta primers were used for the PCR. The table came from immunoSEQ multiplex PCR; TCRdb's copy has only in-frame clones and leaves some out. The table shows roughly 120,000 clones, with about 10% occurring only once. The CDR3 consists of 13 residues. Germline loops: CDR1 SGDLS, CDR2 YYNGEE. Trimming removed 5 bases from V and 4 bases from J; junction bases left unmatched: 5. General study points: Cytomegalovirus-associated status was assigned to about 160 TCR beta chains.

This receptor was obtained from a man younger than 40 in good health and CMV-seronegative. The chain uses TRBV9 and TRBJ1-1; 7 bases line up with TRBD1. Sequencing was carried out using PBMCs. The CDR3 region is CASRATGSTEAFF. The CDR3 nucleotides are TGTGCCAGCAGAGCGACAGGGAGCACTGAAGCTTTCTTT.